This TCR beta chain was recovered during a study of T cell responses to AZD1222 COVID-19 vaccine. This CDR3 comprises 15 residues. V lost 4 bases to trimming and J lost 4 bases, with 15 bases between them. Germline assignment: CDR1 SGHRS and CDR2 YFSETQ. General observations from the study: Clonal diversity was possibly underestimated; the donors were predominantly white British and more often female.

Profiled with immunoSEQ multiplex PCR; TCRdb holds only in-frame clones, not every one. This sample yields 130,000 to 150,000 clones, of which over 75% are seen a single time; 3.4% belongs to the top ten. As to this clone: Its antigen is still unknown.

The chain carries TRBV5-1 and TRBJ1-3; D remains ambiguous. The receptor was isolated from an adult in good health. The sample here was peripheral blood, taken on day 0 of AZD1222 vaccination. CDR3 amino acids: CASSPAPLEGNTIYF. The CDR3, as DNA: TGCGCCAGCAGCCCGGCCCCACTGGAAGGAAACACCATATATTTT.